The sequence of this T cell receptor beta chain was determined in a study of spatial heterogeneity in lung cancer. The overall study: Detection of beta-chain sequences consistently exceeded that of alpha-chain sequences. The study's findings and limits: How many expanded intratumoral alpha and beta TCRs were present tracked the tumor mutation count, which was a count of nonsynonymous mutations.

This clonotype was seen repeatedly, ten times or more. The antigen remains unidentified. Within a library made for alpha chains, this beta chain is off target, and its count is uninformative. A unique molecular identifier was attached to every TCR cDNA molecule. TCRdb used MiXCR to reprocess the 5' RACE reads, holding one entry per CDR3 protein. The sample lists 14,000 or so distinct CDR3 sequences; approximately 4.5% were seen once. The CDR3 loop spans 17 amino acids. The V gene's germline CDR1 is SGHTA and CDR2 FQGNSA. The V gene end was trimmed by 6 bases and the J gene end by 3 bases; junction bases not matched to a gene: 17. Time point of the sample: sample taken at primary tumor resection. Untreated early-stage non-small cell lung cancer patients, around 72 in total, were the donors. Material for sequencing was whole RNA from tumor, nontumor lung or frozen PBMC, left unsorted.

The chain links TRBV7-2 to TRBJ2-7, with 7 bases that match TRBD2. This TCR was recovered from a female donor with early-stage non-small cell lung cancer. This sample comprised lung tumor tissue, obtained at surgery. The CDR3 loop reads CASSSIPLGGGHYEQYF. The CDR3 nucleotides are TGTGCCAGCAGTTCAATACCCCTGGGGGGGGGTCACTACGAGCAGTACTTC.